Below, 9 T cell receptor beta chains from the same sample are listed, as sequenced in a study of tissue T cells after allogeneic stem cell transplantation (dated by TCRdb to the early 2020s). The time point label of this sample denotes: mouse harvest day 7 after allogeneic transplant. Each mouse graft, delivered by tail vein injection, combined 10^6 splenic CD5+ T cells with 10^7 T-cell-depleted bone marrow cells. The library was produced with the immunoSEQ multiplex PCR assay. TCRdb mirrors the immuneACCESS table, restricted to in-frame sequences. Some clones are absent from its copies; in checked studies, under half trace to an unresolved V gene, and the reason for the others is unknown. Recorded for this sample are roughly 9,700 clones; more than 40% of them occurred a single time. The ten biggest clones cover less than 8.5% of the sample. Specimen: gut tissue. The origin of the receptors is a female BALB/c mouse given C57BL/6 T cells with graft-versus-host disease after an allogeneic hematopoietic cell transplant.

By proportion, this clone is medium-sized. Gene labels here are mouse ones. The read halts 1 residue ahead of the CDR3 end, with the missing end drawn from the germline J gene. This chain joins TRBV2 and TRBJ2-7; D uncertain. Germline CDR1 and CDR2: LGHNA and YSYQKL. CDR3 length: 10 amino acids. Trimming took off 2 bases at V and 7 bases at J, with 3 bases between the two ends. Partial CDR3 DNA: TGTGCCAGCAGCCAACGGGAACAGTAC. Residues: CASSQREQY. The CDR3 reads in full as CASSQREQYF.

This clone is medium-sized (0.01 to 0.1%) within its sample. Gene names refer to mouse genes. The CDR3 end lies 1 residue beyond the end of the read and is filled in from the germline J gene. The chain links TRBV26 to TRBJ2-7; TRBD2 agrees at 9 bases. CDR1 KGHPV and CDR2 FQNQEV come from the germline V gene (reference sequence). V trimming: 7 bases; J trimming: 4 bases; junction bases outside the gene matches: 8. This CDR3 spans 14 amino acids. The DNA read from the CDR3 is TGTGCCAGCACCCCCGGGACTGGGCCTTATGAACAGTAC. This codes for CASTPGTGPYEQY. The full CDR3 is CASTPGTGPYEQYF.

For this clone: Mouse names are used for the genes. The sequence runs out 1 residue before the end of the CDR3; the remainder is reconstructed from the germline J gene. V usage is TRBV24 and J usage is TRBJ2-1; either TRBD1 or TRBD2 may fit D (5 bases each). In germline, CDR1 is KGHTA, CDR2 FRNEEI. The length of the CDR3 is 13 residues. Deletions cut 6 bases from V and 1 base from J, with 7 bases between. CDR3 residues: CASRWDNYAEQFF. Partial CDR3 DNA: TGTGCCAGCAGATGGGACAACTATGCTGAGCAGTTC.

On this clone itself: Germline and genes: mouse. The CDR3 end falls 1 residue outside the read, so it is completed with the germline J gene. This chain joins TRBV26 and TRBJ2-2; D is perhaps TRBD1 or TRBD2 (5 bases each). Germline V CDR1 and CDR2: KGHPV, FQNQEV (reference sequence). Trimming left V 5 bases short and J 0 bases short, with 7 bases between. The CDR3 is 14 amino acids. The part of the CDR3 DNA that was read is TGTGCCAGCAGTGGGACGGCAAACACCGGGCAGCTCTAC. As protein: CASSGTANTGQLY. In full, the CDR3 reads CASSGTANTGQLYF.

A note on this clone: The gene names here belong to mouse. The read halts 1 residue ahead of the CDR3 end, with the missing end drawn from the germline J gene. The chain recombines TRBV14 with TRBJ2-2, with unresolved D. The CDR3 covers 12 residues. Trimming cost V 0 bases and J 6 bases, with 3 bases left between them. Germline loops: CDR1 SGHDT, CDR2 FRDEAV. CDR3 amino acids: CASSFFAGQLYF. The CDR3 bases that were read are TGTGCCAGCAGTTTCTTTGCCGGGCAGCTCTAC.

Concerning this clone itself: Genes and germline come from the mouse. The read ends 1 residue before the CDR3 terminus; that terminus is restored from the germline J gene. J is TRBJ2-3 and V is TRBV26, with 14 bases that match TRBD2. The germline gives CDR1 KGHPV, CDR2 FQNQEV (reference sequence). Trimming took 5 bases from V and 4 from J; bases not matched to a gene: 5. The CDR3 covers 16 residues. The chain's CDR3 is CASSTGLGGRPETLYF. The sequenced part of the CDR3 DNA is TGTGCCAGCAGTACGGGACTGGGGGGGCGCCCAGAAACGCTGTAT. The full variable domain, in which reference TRBV26 and TRBJ2-3 provide the parts outside the CDR3, is NSKVIQTPRYLVKGQGQKAKMRCIPEKGHPVVFWYQQNKNNEFKFLINFQNQEVLQQIDMTEKRFSAECPSNSPCSLEIQSSEAGDSALYLCASSTGLGGRPETLYFGSGTRLTVL.

A note on this clone: These gene names are mouse names. The CDR3 end is not reached by the read, which stops 1 residue before it; the germline J gene fills it in. This chain connects TRBV5 to TRBJ2-5, with 9 bases fitting TRBD2. CDR3 length: 16 amino acids. Germline V lookup: CDR1 LGHNA, CDR2 YNLKQL (reference sequence). The V gene end was trimmed by 4 bases and the J gene end by 0 bases; junction bases not matched to a gene: 5. The sequenced part of the CDR3 DNA is TGTGCCAGCAGCCCCCACTGGGGGGCTAACCAAGACACCCAGTAC. This codes for CASSPHWGANQDTQY. The CDR3, in full, reads CASSPHWGANQDTQYF.

Comments on this clone: Gene names and germline refer to mouse. The CDR3 extends 1 residue past the end of the read, so its final part is completed from the germline J gene. The chain combines TRBV23 with TRBJ1-4; TRBD1 reflects the table's D call only, with no check against the DNA. CDR3 length: 15 residues. Germline V gene data show CDR1 as KGHTA and CDR2 as FQNQQP. The covered CDR3 bases are TGCTCCAGCAGCCGGGACAGAAAAATTAACGAAAGATTATTT. Its protein product is CSSSRDRKINERLF. The full CDR3 sequence reads CSSSRDRKINERLFF.

This clone is labeled medium-sized. Germline and genes here are mouse. The read finishes 1 residue shy of the CDR3 end, and the germline J gene is used to complete it. V and J are TRBV5 and TRBJ1-2, with 11 bases that match TRBD1. Germline CDR1 reads LGHNA; CDR2 reads YNLKQL (reference sequence). The CDR3 consists of 16 residues. J gave up 5 bases and V 4 bases, and 9 bases lay outside the gene matches. CDR3 sequence reads: CASSPRTGGARSDYTF. CDR3 DNA, as far as it was read: TGTGCCAGCAGCCCCCGGACAGGGGGCGCGAGGTCCGACTACACC.